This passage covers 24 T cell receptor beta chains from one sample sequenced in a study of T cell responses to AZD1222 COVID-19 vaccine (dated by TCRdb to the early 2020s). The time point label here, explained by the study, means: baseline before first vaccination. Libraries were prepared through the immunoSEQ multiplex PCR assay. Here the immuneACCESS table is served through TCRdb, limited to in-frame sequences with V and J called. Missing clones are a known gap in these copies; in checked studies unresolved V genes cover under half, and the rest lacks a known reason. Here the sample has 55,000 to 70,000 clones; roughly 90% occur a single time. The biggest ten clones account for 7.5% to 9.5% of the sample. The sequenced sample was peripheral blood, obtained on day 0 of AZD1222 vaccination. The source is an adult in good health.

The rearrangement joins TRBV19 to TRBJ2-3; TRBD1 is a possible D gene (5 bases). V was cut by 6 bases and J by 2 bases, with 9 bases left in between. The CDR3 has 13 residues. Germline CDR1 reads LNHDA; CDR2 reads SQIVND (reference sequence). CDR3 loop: CASRGPLTDTQYF. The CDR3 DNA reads TGTGCCAGTAGGGGGCCCCTCACAGATACGCAGTATTTT.

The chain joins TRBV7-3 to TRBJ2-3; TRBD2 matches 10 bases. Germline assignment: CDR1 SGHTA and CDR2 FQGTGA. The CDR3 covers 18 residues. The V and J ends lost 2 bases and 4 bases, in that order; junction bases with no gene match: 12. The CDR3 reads CASSLVASGRGRADTQYF. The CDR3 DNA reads TGTGCCAGCAGCTTAGTGGCTAGCGGGAGAGGAAGGGCAGATACGCAGTATTTT. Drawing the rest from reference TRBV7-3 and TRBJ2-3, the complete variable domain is GAGVSQTPSNKVTEKGKYVELRCDPISGHTALYWYRQSLGQGPEFLIYFQGTGAADDSGLPNDRFFAVRPEGSVSTLKIQRTERGDSAVYLCASSLVASGRGRADTQYFGPGTRLTVL.

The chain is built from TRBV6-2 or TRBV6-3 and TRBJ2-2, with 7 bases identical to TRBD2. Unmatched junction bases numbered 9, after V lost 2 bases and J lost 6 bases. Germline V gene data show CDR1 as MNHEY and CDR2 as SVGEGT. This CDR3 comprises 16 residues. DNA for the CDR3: TGTGCCAGCAGTTACGGGAGGGGTTTAGGTGCCGGGGAGCTGTTTTTT. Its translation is CASSYGRGLGAGELFF.

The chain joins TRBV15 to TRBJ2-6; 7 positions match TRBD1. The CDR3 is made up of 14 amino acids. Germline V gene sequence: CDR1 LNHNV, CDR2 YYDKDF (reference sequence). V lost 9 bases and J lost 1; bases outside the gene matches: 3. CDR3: CATTQGSGANVLTF. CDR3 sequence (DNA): TGTGCCACTACACAGGGGTCTGGGGCCAACGTCCTGACTTTC.

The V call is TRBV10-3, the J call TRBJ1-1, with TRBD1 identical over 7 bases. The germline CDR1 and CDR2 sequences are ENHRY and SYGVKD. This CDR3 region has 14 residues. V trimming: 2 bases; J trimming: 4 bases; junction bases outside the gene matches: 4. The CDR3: CAISEEGAVTEAFF. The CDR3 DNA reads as TGTGCCATCAGTGAGGAGGGGGCAGTCACTGAAGCTTTCTTT.

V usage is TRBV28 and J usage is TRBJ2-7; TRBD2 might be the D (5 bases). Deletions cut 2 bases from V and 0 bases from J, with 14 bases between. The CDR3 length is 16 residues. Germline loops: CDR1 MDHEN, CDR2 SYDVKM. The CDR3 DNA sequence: TGTGCCAGCAGTTTACCCGAGGACTTTTCCTCCTACGAGCAGTACTTC. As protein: CASSLPEDFSSYEQYF.

CDR3 DNA sequence: TGCGCCAGCAGCGCTACTAGCGGGAGCGCTGGGGAGCTGTTTTTT. It encodes CASSATSGSAGELFF. This chain connects TRBV5-1 to TRBJ2-2; 11 bases are a match to TRBD2. V shed 4 bases, J shed 8 bases, and the junction held 7 bases outside the gene matches. The V gene's germline CDR1 is SGHRS and CDR2 YFSETQ. This CDR3 is built from 15 residues.

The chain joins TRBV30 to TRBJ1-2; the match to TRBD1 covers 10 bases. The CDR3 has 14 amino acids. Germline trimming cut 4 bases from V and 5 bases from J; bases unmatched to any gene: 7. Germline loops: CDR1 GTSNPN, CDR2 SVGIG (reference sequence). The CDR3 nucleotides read TGTGCCTGGAAAGGGGACAGGGGTGTGTATGGCTACACCTTC. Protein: CAWKGDRGVYGYTF. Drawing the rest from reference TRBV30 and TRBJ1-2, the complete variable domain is SQTIHQWPATLVQPVGSPLSLECTVEGTSNPNLYWYRQAAGRGLQLLFYSVGIGQISSEVPQNLSASRPQDRQFILSSKKLLLSDSGFYLCAWKGDRGVYGYTFGSGTRLTVV.

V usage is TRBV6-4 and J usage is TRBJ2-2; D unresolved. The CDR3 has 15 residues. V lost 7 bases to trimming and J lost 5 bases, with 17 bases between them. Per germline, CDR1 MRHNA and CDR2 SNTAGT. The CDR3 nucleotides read TGTGCCAGCATGGACCCGTCCCAATCTACCGGGGAGCTGTTTTTT. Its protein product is CASMDPSQSTGELFF.

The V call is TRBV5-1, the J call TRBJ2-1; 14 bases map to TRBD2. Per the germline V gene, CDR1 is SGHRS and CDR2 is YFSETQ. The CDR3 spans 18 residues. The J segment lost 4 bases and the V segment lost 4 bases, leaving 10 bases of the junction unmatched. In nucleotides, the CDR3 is TGCGCCAGCAGCCGGGCGGGGACTAGCGGGAGCGGTTACAATGAGCAGTTCTTC. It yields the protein CASSRAGTSGSGYNEQFF.

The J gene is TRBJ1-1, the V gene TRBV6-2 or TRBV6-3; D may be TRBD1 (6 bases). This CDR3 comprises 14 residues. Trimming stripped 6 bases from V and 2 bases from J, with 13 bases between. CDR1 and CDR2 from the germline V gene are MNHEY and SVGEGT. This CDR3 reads CASSKQGTNTEAFF. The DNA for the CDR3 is TGTGCCAGCAGCAAACAGGGCACTAACACTGAAGCTTTCTTT.

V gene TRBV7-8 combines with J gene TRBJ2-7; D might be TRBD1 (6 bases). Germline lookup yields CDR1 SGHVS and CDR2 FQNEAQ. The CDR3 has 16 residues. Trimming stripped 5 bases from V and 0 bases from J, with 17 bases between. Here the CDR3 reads CASSGDRDKSSYEQYF. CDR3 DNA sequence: TGTGCCAGCAGCGGCGACCGGGACAAGAGCTCCTACGAGCAGTACTTC.

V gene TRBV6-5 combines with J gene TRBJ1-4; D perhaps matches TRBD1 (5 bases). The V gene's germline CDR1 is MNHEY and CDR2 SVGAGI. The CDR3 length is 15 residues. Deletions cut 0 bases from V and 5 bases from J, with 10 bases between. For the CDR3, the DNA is TGTGCCAGCAGTTACTCGGGACGTCGGAATGAAAAACTGTTTTTT. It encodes CASSYSGRRNEKLFF.

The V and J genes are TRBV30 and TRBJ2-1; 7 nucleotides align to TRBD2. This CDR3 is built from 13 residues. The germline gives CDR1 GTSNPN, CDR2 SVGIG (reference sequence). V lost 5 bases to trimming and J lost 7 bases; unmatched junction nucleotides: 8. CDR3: CAWAGLDFNEQFF. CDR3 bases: TGTGCCTGGGCCGGACTAGATTTTAATGAGCAGTTCTTC. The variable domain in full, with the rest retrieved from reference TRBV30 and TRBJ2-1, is SQTIHQWPATLVQPVGSPLSLECTVEGTSNPNLYWYRQAAGRGLQLLFYSVGIGQISSEVPQNLSASRPQDRQFILSSKKLLLSDSGFYLCAWAGLDFNEQFFGPGTRLTVL.

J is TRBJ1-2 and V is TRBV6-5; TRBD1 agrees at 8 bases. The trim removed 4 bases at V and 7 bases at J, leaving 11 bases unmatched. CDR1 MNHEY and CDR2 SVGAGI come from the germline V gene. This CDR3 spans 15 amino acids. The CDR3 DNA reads TGTGCCAGCAGTTTTTCTCTTTCGACAGGGGCTGGCTACACCTTC. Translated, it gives CASSFSLSTGAGYTF.

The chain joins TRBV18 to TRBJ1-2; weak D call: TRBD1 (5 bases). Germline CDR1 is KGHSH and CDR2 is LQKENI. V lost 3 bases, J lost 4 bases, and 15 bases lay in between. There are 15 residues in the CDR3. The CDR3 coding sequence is TGTGCCAGCTCACCTTACTCAGGGCAGACCTATGGCTACACCTTC. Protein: CASSPYSGQTYGYTF.

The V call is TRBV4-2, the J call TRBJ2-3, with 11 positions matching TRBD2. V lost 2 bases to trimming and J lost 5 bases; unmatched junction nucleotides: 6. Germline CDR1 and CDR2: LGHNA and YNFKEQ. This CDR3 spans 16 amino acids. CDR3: CASSQKRGLAVDTQYF. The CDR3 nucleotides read TGTGCCAGCAGCCAAAAACGGGGACTAGCGGTAGATACGCAGTATTTT.

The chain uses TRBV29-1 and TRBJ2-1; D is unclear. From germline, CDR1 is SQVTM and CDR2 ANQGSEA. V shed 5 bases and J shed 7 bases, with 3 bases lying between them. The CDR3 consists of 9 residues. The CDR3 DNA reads TGCAGCGTTACTAATGAGCAGTTCTTC. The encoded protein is CSVTNEQFF.

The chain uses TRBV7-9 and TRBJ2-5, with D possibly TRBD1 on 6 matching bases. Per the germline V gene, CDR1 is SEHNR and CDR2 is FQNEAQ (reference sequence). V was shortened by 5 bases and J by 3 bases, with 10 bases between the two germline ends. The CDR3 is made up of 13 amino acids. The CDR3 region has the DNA TGTGCCAGCAGCGTCCGGGACAAAGAGACCCAGTACTTC. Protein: CASSVRDKETQYF.

CDR3 sequence: CASSIIAGASSTDTQYF. The CDR3 DNA follows: TGTGCCAGCAGTATTATAGCGGGAGCCTCTAGCACAGATACGCAGTATTTT. V is TRBV27 and J is TRBJ2-3; 9 bases line up with TRBD2. The CDR3 has 17 residues. CDR1 and CDR2 (germline): MNHEY, SMNVEV (reference sequence). V lost 5 bases, J lost 0 bases, and 9 bases stayed unmatched.

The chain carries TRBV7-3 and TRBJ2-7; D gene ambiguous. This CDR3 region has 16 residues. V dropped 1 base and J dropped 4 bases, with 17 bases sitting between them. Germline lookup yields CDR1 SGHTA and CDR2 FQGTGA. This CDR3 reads CASSLNRAALKYEQYF. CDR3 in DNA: TGTGCCAGCAGCTTAAACCGGGCAGCCCTAAAGTACGAGCAGTACTTC.

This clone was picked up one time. CDR3 nucleotide sequence: TGCGCCAGCAGTGAGTCGGGGGGGCCCGGAAACACCATATATTTT. The encoded protein is CASSESGGPGNTIYF. The V gene is TRBV10-2, the J gene TRBJ1-3; TRBD1 is a possible D gene (6 bases). Germline CDR1 and CDR2: WSHSY and SAAADI. V was pared by 0 bases and J by 4 bases, with 10 bases between. The CDR3 contains 15 residues.

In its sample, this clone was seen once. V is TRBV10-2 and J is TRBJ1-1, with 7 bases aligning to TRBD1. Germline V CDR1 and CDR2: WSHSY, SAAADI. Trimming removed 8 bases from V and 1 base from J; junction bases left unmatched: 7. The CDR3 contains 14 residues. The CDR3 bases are TGCGCCAGCTGGACCGACAGGGCGAACACTGAAGCTTTCTTT. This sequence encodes CASWTDRANTEAFF.

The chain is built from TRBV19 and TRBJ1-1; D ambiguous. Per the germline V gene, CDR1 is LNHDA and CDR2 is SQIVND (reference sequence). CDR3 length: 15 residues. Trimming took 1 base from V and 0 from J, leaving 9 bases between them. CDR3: CASSIGPGLNTEAFF. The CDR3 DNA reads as TGTGCCAGTAGTATAGGTCCGGGGTTGAACACTGAAGCTTTCTTT.